This passage covers 11 T cell receptor beta chains from one sample sequenced in a study of patients and donors after allogeneic stem cell transplantation. One entry per CDR3 protein results from TCRdb running MiXCR on the RT-PCR reads. The sample lists roughly 180,000 distinct CDR3 sequences; 40% to 45% were seen once. Sequencing was done on a sample of blood, either unsorted or a sorted T cell fraction (not recorded which). The receptors originated from a human donor who was either an allogeneic HSCT recipient or a stem cell or donor lymphocyte infusion donor (not recorded which). It is not recorded whose cells these are; they may come from a transplant donor.

This chain joins TRBV4-3 and TRBJ2-5, with 11 bases fitting TRBD2. The CDR3 runs to 17 residues. The germline V gene encodes CDR1 LGHNA and CDR2 YSLEER. V trimming: 0 bases; J trimming: 5 bases; junction bases outside the gene matches: 8. For the CDR3, the DNA is TGCGCCAGCAGCCAAGATCCACTAGCGGGAGTAAGTGAGACCCAGTACTTC. It specifies CASSQDPLAGVSETQYF.

The chain recombines TRBV6-5 with TRBJ1-2, with D perhaps TRBD1 (5 bases). The V gene lost 6 bases and the J gene lost 14 bases, with 16 bases spanning the gap. The germline gives CDR1 MNHEY, CDR2 SVGAGI. This CDR3 spans 11 amino acids. CDR3 DNA: TGTGCCAGCAGCCGGGACGGAGCGATTACCTTC. Encoded protein: CASSRDGAITF.

The chain is built from TRBV12-3 or TRBV12-4 and TRBJ1-2, with D unclear. CDR3 size: 14 residues. V shed 7 bases and J shed 0 bases, with 12 bases lying between them. The CDR3 spells CASTAGEANYGYTF. CDR3 nucleotides: TGTGCCAGCACGGCGGGCGAAGCTAACTATGGCTACACCTTC.

CDR3 protein: CASTGQGLGYGYTF. The CDR3 DNA is TGTGCCAGCACTGGACAGGGACTGGGCTATGGCTACACCTTC. The rearrangement links TRBV7-9 to TRBJ1-2; 8 bases are a match to TRBD1. In germline, CDR1 is SEHNR, CDR2 FQNEAQ (reference sequence). V lost 7 bases and J lost 4; bases outside the gene matches: 8. CDR3 length: 14 residues.

The chain employs TRBV3-1 and TRBJ2-7, with 10 bases that match TRBD1. The CDR3 sequence is 14 residues long. Losses at the gene ends were 4 bases for V and 4 bases for J; bases not matched to a gene: 4. Germline values: CDR1 LGHDT, CDR2 YNNKEL (reference sequence). The CDR3 DNA follows: TGTGCCAGCAGCCCGGGACAGGGGCGTTACGAGCAGTACTTC. The encoded protein is CASSPGQGRYEQYF.

The rearrangement links TRBV27 to TRBJ2-1; D unclear. V was pared by 1 base and J by 6 bases, with 10 bases between. In germline, CDR1 is MNHEY, CDR2 SMNVEV (reference sequence). The CDR3 consists of 14 residues. CDR3 region: CASSLFGPSNEQFF. The CDR3 nucleotides are TGTGCCAGCAGTTTATTTGGCCCCTCCAATGAGCAGTTCTTC.

The chain combines TRBV29-1 with TRBJ1-2; maybe TRBD1 (6 bases). There are 12 residues in the CDR3. V dropped 8 bases and J dropped 8 bases, with 18 bases sitting between them. CDR1 is SQVTM and CDR2 is ANQGSEA in the germline V gene. In DNA form, the CDR3 reads TGCAGCACGGAAACAGGGAGGGGAGGCTACACCTTC. This translates into CSTETGRGGYTF.

The chain combines TRBV6-5 with TRBJ1-2, with D possibly matching TRBD1 (5 bases). V gave up 3 bases and J gave up 3 bases, with 14 bases separating them. Germline V gene sequence: CDR1 MNHEY, CDR2 SVGAGI. The CDR3 loop spans 15 amino acids. CDR3 region: CASSYGQGRYYGYTF. The CDR3 nucleotides read TGTGCCAGCAGTTATGGGCAGGGAAGATACTATGGCTACACCTTC.

This clonotype has a handful of counts. The gene calls are TRBV24-1 and TRBJ2-3; TRBD1 matches at 8 bases. The CDR3 has 16 amino acids. CDR1 KGHDR and CDR2 SFDVKD come from the germline V gene. J gave up 2 bases and V 6 bases, and 9 bases lay outside the gene matches. Written as DNA, the CDR3 is TGTGCCACCAGTAGGACAGGGAAGGAGATCACAGATACGCAGTATTTT. It specifies CATSRTGKEITDTQYF.

The chain combines TRBV12-3 or TRBV12-4 with TRBJ2-5, with 13 bases fitting TRBD2. V was clipped by 11 bases and J by 5 bases; unmatched bases: 11. The CDR3 runs to 15 residues. The CDR3 sequence: CASQKTSGRGETQYF. CDR3 in DNA: TGTGCCTCACAGAAAACTAGCGGGAGGGGTGAGACCCAGTACTTC.

The chain employs TRBV5-6 and TRBJ2-1, with 13 nucleotides matching TRBD2. Germline CDR1 SGHDT, CDR2 YYEEEE. V dropped 3 bases and J dropped 3; count of bases not matched to a gene: 3. The CDR3 is 16 amino acids. The CDR3 sequence is CASSYGTSGIYNEQFF. The CDR3 DNA reads as TGTGCCAGCAGCTACGGGACTAGCGGGATCTACAATGAGCAGTTCTTC. Using reference TRBV5-6 and TRBJ2-1 for the parts outside the CDR3, the full variable domain is DAGVTQSPTHLIKTRGQQVTLRCSPKSGHDTVSWYQQALGQGPQFIFQYYEEEERQRGNFPDRFSGHQFPNYSSELNVNALLLGDSALYLCASSYGTSGIYNEQFFGPGTRLTVL.